This T cell receptor (beta chain) comes out of a study of CD8+CD57+ T cells in acquired aplastic anemia. Study-level background: An average of 3.2 ug of DNA was obtained from sorted CD4+ and CD8+ cells.

This clonotype has a handful of counts. As yet, its antigen is unknown. Both TCR beta VDJ combination and CDR3 sequence profiling were carried out. Genomic DNA was the template for this profiling. A single record per CDR3 protein comes from TCRdb applying MiXCR to the reads. The sample contains approximately 190,000 distinct CDR3 sequences, 40% to 55% of which appear only once. Study findings and constraints: Around 29 shared CD8+ CDR3s appeared highly expressed within patients' immunodominant clones. No significant patient-versus-control difference appeared in CD8+ Simpson's diversity.

Before being chosen for sequencing, patients had shown CD8+CD57+ cell expansion by flow cytometry. As a group, the patients uniformly had severe acquired aplastic anemia. The V gene lost 7 bases and the J gene lost 3 bases, with 10 bases spanning the gap. This CDR3 has 13 residues. Germline lookup yields CDR1 SNHLY and CDR2 FYNNEI. The sequenced sample consisted of sorted CD4+, CD8+, or CD8+CD57+ T cells (not recorded which) from PBMCs. This chain uses TRBV2 with TRBJ1-5; D is ambiguous. This TCR was sampled from a human donor with aplastic anemia. In DNA form, the CDR3 reads TGTGCCAGCATAGGGCAGTACAATCAGCCCCAGCATTTT. This gives the protein CASIGQYNQPQHF.